The subject of this entry is one T cell receptor beta chain. TCRdb keeps only in-frame clones here, not all; method: immunoSEQ multiplex PCR. Of around 85,000 clones listed, about 95% were seen once; the top ten hold about 0.25%. This entry comes from a study of technical replicates of blood from several donors. The source is a human donor in good health. The sample was T cells isolated from PBMCs.

CDR3 residues: CASSFPSDRGRFKSTDTQYF. The CDR3 DNA is TGCGCCAGCAGTTTCCCTTCGGACAGGGGGAGGTTCAAGAGCACAGATACGCAGTATTTT. The gene calls are TRBV5-1 and TRBJ2-3; 10 bases are a match to TRBD1. The CDR3 length is 20 residues. Germline lookup yields CDR1 SGHRS and CDR2 YFSETQ. V shed 5 bases and J 0 bases; nucleotides not matched to a gene: 18.